The next 16 T cell receptor beta chains were all read from a single sample in a study of human thymus T cells. The data were produced by immunoSEQ multiplex PCR, yet TCRdb's version contains in-frame clones alone and is incomplete. The table lists approximately 46,000 clones, approximately 95% of them singletons, with 0.15% to 0.2% in the top ten. The material sequenced was blood. These receptors all come from a girl less than two years old with a congenital heart defect but otherwise immunologically healthy.

The J gene is TRBJ2-5, the V gene TRBV6-6; D not certain. The CDR3 is 13 amino acids. The germline V gene has CDR1 MNHNY and CDR2 SVGAGI (reference sequence). V gave up 4 bases and J gave up 4 bases, with 10 bases separating them. The CDR3 here is CASSWEIRETQYF. DNA of the CDR3: TGTGCCAGCAGTTGGGAAATCCGAGAGACCCAGTACTTC.

The chain recombines TRBV5-4 with TRBJ2-4; TRBD1 matches 9 bases. The CDR3 has 14 amino acids. CDR1 is SGHNT, CDR2 YYREEE, per germline (reference sequence). V gave up 3 bases and J gave up 7 bases; unmatched junction bases: 5. CDR3 coding DNA: TGTGCCAGCAGCTACCCCGGGACAGGGAACATTCAGTACTTC. Translating it yields CASSYPGTGNIQYF.

This chain uses TRBV6-1 with TRBJ1-5; D call uncertain. CDR1 and CDR2 (germline): MNHNS, SASEGT. This CDR3 region has 16 residues. V was shortened by 2 bases and J by 3 bases, with 14 bases between the two germline ends. Written as DNA, the CDR3 is TGTGCCAGCAGTGAAAGGGTCGGGAGGGTCAATCAGCCCCAGCATTTT. Translation gives CASSERVGRVNQPQHF.

This clone showed up just once. This chain joins TRBV27 and TRBJ1-4; D is uncertain. CDR1 is MNHEY and CDR2 is SMNVEV in the germline V gene (reference sequence). This CDR3 is 14 amino acids long. With 4 bases removed from V and 6 bases from J, the gap between germline ends came to 12 bases. The chain's CDR3 is CASSWAFNHEKLFF. CDR3 DNA sequence: TGTGCCAGCAGTTGGGCGTTTAATCATGAAAAACTGTTTTTT.

The rearrangement joins TRBV30 to TRBJ2-2; tentatively, D is TRBD2 (7 bases). The CDR3 consists of 17 residues. Germline V CDR1 and CDR2: GTSNPN, SVGIG (reference sequence). Trimming cost V 3 bases and J 0 bases, with 17 bases left between them. The CDR3 region is CAWRRRGGAANTGELFF. In nucleotides, the CDR3 is TGTGCCTGGAGACGTAGAGGGGGGGCCGCGAACACCGGGGAGCTGTTTTTT.

This chain joins TRBV7-2 and TRBJ2-3, with 7 bases matching TRBD2. V shed 3 bases and J 1 base; nucleotides not matched to a gene: 13. In germline, CDR1 is SGHTA, CDR2 FQGNSA. The CDR3 runs 18 residues. CDR3 sequence: CASSLEDFSGYGTDTQYF. For the CDR3, the DNA is TGTGCCAGCAGCTTGGAAGACTTTAGCGGGTACGGCACAGATACGCAGTATTTT.

The V gene is TRBV28, the J gene TRBJ2-5; D perhaps matches TRBD2 (5 bases). Germline V lookup: CDR1 MDHEN, CDR2 SYDVKM. Trimming left V 3 bases short and J 3 bases short, with 14 bases between. This CDR3 region has 15 residues. CDR3 bases: TGTGCCAGCAGTTTGGCGCTTAGAGGGAAAGAGACCCAGTACTTC. Translation: CASSLALRGKETQYF.

This clone was observed once. This chain connects TRBV27 to TRBJ2-5; no definite D call. The CDR3 has 14 residues. Germline assignment: CDR1 MNHEY and CDR2 SMNVEV (reference sequence). V lost 3 bases, J lost 6 bases, and 14 bases lay in between. CDR3 amino acids: CASSFGRGGQTQYF. DNA for the CDR3: TGTGCCAGCAGTTTTGGGCGCGGTGGGCAGACCCAGTACTTC.

This clone was seen just once. CDR3 nucleotides: TGTGCCAGCGGGACAGGGAGGGCCTACGAGCAGTACTTC. Amino acids: CASGTGRAYEQYF. The V and J genes are TRBV19 and TRBJ2-7, with TRBD1 matching over 9 bases. V lost 9 bases, J lost 2 bases, and 5 bases stayed unmatched. This CDR3 region has 13 residues. CDR1 and CDR2 from the germline V gene are LNHDA and SQIVND (reference sequence).

V usage is TRBV29-1 and J usage is TRBJ2-5; D is ambiguous. This CDR3 has 11 amino acids. Germline V lookup: CDR1 SQVTM, CDR2 ANQGSEA. The CDR3 reads CTHPAPETQYF. The DNA of the CDR3 is TGCACCCACCCTGCCCCCGAGACCCAGTACTTC.

The chain recombines TRBV4-1 with TRBJ2-1; 9 nucleotides agree with TRBD2. This CDR3 comprises 16 residues. Per the germline V gene, CDR1 is MGHRA and CDR2 is YSYEKL. With V trimmed by 4 bases and J by 5 bases, 9 bases remained unmatched. The CDR3 DNA reads TGCGCCAGCAGCCGGTATAGCGGGAGACCAAACAATGAGCAGTTCTTC. Its translation: CASSRYSGRPNNEQFF.

This chain connects TRBV28 to TRBJ2-7, with D tentatively TRBD1 (6 bases). The germline V gene encodes CDR1 MDHEN and CDR2 SYDVKM. The CDR3 loop spans 11 amino acids. Deletions cut 5 bases from V and 7 bases from J, with 9 bases between. The CDR3 sequence is CASSIQGEQYF. For the CDR3, the DNA is TGTGCCAGCAGTATTCAGGGGGAGCAGTACTTC.

J is TRBJ1-1 and V is TRBV28, with D unresolved. The ends were cut back, 1 base at V and 8 bases at J, with 8 bases in the middle. Germline CDR1 is MDHEN and CDR2 is SYDVKM. This CDR3 is built from 12 residues. CDR3 nucleotides: TGTGCCAGCAGTTTATTAACTCAGGAAGCTTTCTTT. Translation gives CASSLLTQEAFF.

The rearrangement links TRBV19 to TRBJ2-1, with D perhaps matching TRBD1 or TRBD2 (7 bases each). The CDR3 runs to 16 residues. The germline V gene encodes CDR1 LNHDA and CDR2 SQIVND (reference sequence). V gave up 1 base and J gave up 4 bases, with 14 bases separating them. The CDR3 sequence is CASSIVGQGGYNEQFF. CDR3 in DNA: TGTGCCAGTAGTATAGTGGGGCAGGGGGGGTACAATGAGCAGTTCTTC.

The J gene is TRBJ2-6, the V gene TRBV14; no definite D call. Germline V gene sequence: CDR1 SGHDN, CDR2 FVKESK. The CDR3 consists of 13 residues. Trimming left V 6 bases short and J 0 bases short, with 3 bases between. The CDR3 DNA sequence: TGTGCCAGCAGACTCTCTGGGGCCAACGTCCTGACTTTC. It translates to CASRLSGANVLTF.

The chain recombines TRBV4-2 with TRBJ1-2; unclear D gene. The CDR3 consists of 12 residues. CDR1 and CDR2 from the germline V gene are LGHNA and YNFKEQ. V lost 5 bases to trimming and J lost 8 bases, with 12 bases between them. The CDR3 reads CASSSKGRGYTF. In DNA, the CDR3 is TGTGCCAGCAGCTCCAAGGGAAGAGGCTACACCTTC.